This paragraph reports one T cell receptor (beta chain). These data come from a study of blood T cell repertoires in COVID-19. About the research overall: From the United States, Italy and Spain came samples of acute and convalescent COVID-19. T cells, B-cell-depleted T cells, or PBMCs supplied cDNA or gDNA.

Original handling: Scientists estimated how many nucleated cells there were by amplifying reference gene primers. Measured with immunoSEQ multiplex PCR; TCRdb has only the in-frame clones, and not every one. V and J calls and clone size are as listed in that table; D and trimming were resolved from the DNA. The top ten hold roughly 1.5% of the sample, which has tens of thousands of clones, roughly 90% seen once. The CDR3 has 14 residues. V was shortened by 0 bases and J by 1 base, with 9 bases between the two germline ends. CDR1 is GTSNPN and CDR2 is SVGIG in the germline V gene (reference sequence).

The rearrangement links TRBV30 to TRBJ1-1; D is possibly TRBD1 (6 bases). This sequence originates from a human donor with active COVID-19. The donor label of this sample is uncertain. Sample: peripheral blood. The CDR3 nucleotides are TGTGCCTGGAGTGTAAACAGGGCGAACACTGAAGCTTTCTTT. It is translated as CAWSVNRANTEAFF.